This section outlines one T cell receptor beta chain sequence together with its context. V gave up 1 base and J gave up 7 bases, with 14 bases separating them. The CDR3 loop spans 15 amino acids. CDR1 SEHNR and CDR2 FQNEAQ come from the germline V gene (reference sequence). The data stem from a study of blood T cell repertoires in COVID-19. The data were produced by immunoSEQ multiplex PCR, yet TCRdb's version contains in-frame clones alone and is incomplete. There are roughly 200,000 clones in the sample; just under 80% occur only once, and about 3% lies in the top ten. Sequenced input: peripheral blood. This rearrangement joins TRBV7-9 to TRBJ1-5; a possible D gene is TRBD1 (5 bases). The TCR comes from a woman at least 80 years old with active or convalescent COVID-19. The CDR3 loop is CASSLGAGGEQPQHF. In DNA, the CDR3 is TGTGCCAGCAGCTTAGGAGCCGGGGGAGAACAGCCCCAGCATTTT.